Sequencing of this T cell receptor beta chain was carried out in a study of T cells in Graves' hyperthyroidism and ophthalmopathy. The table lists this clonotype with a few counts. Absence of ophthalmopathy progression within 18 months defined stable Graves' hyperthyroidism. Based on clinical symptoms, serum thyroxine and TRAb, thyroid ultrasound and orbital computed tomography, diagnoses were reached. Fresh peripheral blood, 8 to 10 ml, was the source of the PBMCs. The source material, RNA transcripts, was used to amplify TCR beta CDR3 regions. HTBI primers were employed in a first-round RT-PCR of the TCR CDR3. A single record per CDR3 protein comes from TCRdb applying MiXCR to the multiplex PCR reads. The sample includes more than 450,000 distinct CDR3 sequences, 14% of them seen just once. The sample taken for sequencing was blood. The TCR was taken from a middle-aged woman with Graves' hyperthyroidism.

The CDR3 DNA is TGTGCCTGCCTCTCGGGACAGTTCTATGGCTACACCTTC. As protein: CACLSGQFYGYTF. The rearrangement joins TRBV30 to TRBJ1-2; 7 bases are shared with TRBD1. Looked up from germline, CDR1 is GTSNPN and CDR2 is SVGIG (reference sequence). Germline trimming cut 6 bases from V and 4 bases from J; bases unmatched to any gene: 8. The CDR3 has 13 residues.